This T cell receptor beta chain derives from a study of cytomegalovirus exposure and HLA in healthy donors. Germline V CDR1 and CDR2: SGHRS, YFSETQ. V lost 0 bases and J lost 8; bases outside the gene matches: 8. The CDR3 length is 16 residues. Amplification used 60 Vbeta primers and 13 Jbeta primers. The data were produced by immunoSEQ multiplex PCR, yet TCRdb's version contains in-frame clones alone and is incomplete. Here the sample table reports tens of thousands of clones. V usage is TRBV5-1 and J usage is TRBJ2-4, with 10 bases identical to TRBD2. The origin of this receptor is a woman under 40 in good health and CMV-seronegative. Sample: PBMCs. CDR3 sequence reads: CASSLGLAGGRDIQYF. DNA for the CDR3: TGCGCCAGCAGCTTGGGGTTAGCGGGAGGACGGGACATTCAGTACTTC.